Listed below are T cell receptor beta chains from one sample, sequenced in a study of Ad26.COV2.S vaccination and SARS-CoV-2 variants. The repertoire was sequenced with immunoSEQ multiplex PCR; TCRdb's copy has only in-frame clones and lacks some. There are hundreds of thousands of clones in the sample; roughly 90% occur only once, and about 5% lies in the top ten. Specimen: peripheral blood, collected in a trial of Ad26.COV2.S vaccine versus placebo. These receptors were collected from a person between 18 and 60 years old who received the Ad26.COV2.S COVID-19 vaccine or a placebo. CDR3s include the opening cysteine and the closing phenylalanine or tryptophan. The order of the fields is V gene, D gene, clone size, J gene, CDR3 protein, CDR3 DNA. D genes are given only for firm matches. Clone size is shown for a subset of rows, as once, few, many or a class of expanded clone.

TRBV6-6	TRBD1	-	TRBJ1-1	CASSQGGGAFF	TGTGCCAGCAGTCAGGGGGGGGGAGCTTTCTTT
TRBV19	-	many	TRBJ2-1	CASSISHNEQFF	TGTGCCAGTAGTATTTCGCACAATGAGCAGTTCTTC
TRBV28	-	-	TRBJ2-3	CASSLRGDTQYF	TGTGCCAGCAGCCTGAGGGGAGATACGCAGTATTTT
TRBV19	-	-	TRBJ1-1	CASSIDRLLGTEAFF	TGTGCCAGTAGTATAGACCGTCTTTTAGGCACTGAAGCTTTCTTT
TRBV6-2/TRBV6-3	TRBD2	-	TRBJ2-5	CASSWGGNRETQYF	TGTGCCAGCAGCTGGGGAGGGAATAGGGAGACCCAGTACTTC
TRBV5-1	-	-	TRBJ2-5	CASSLMGRIQETQYF	TGCGCCAGCAGCTTAATGGGCCGTATTCAAGAGACCCAGTACTTC
TRBV27	-	-	TRBJ2-7	CASSQGHEQYF	TGTGCCAGCAGCCAGGGCCACGAGCAGTACTTC
TRBV7-3	TRBD2	-	TRBJ2-7	CASSSPTRPTSGRPYEQYF	TGTGCCAGCAGCTCCCCCACGAGACCCACTAGCGGGAGACCCTACGAGCAGTACTTC
TRBV4-1	TRBD1	-	TRBJ2-7	CASSPGQTVYEQYF	TGCGCCAGCAGCCCGGGACAGACCGTCTACGAGCAGTACTTC
TRBV14	-	once	TRBJ2-1	CASSQELGVSEQFF	TGTGCCAGCAGCCAAGAACTAGGTGTCAGTGAGCAGTTCTTC
TRBV6-5	-	-	TRBJ1-1	CASSYGGNTEAFF	TGTGCCAGCAGTTATGGTGGGAACACTGAAGCTTTCTTT
TRBV27	TRBD1	-	TRBJ2-7	CASSSGTAGEQYF	TGTGCCAGCAGTTCTGGGACAGCCGGCGAGCAGTACTTC
TRBV5-1	-	-	TRBJ1-2	CASSPSDRFYGYTF	TGCGCCAGCAGCCCCTCGGACAGATTCTATGGCTACACCTTC
TRBV5-1	-	-	TRBJ2-7	CASSLGLTYEQYF	TGCGCCAGCAGCTTGGGACTGACTTACGAGCAGTACTTC
TRBV9	-	few	TRBJ1-1	CASSVEGNTEAFF	TGTGCCAGCAGCGTAGAGGGGAACACTGAAGCTTTCTTT
TRBV25-1	-	-	TRBJ2-1	CASSEPGEQFF	TGTGCCAGCAGTGAACCGGGTGAGCAGTTCTTC
TRBV7-9	-	-	TRBJ2-1	CASSLDRTYNEQFF	TGTGCCAGCAGCTTAGATAGGACCTACAATGAGCAGTTCTTC
TRBV5-1	-	-	TRBJ2-5	CASSLVGSQETQYF	TGCGCCAGCAGCTTGGTAGGGAGCCAAGAGACCCAGTACTTC
TRBV28	-	-	TRBJ2-2	CASSSRSYRDGTGELFF	TGTGCCAGCAGTTCCCGCTCGTACAGGGATGGCACCGGGGAGCTGTTTTTT
TRBV9	-	-	TRBJ1-3	CASSVGVGVGNTIYF	TGTGCCAGCAGCGTAGGTGTGGGGGTTGGAAACACCATATATTTT
TRBV5-1	TRBD2	once	TRBJ2-2	CASSSTSGSGELFF	TGCGCCAGCAGCTCGACTAGCGGGAGTGGGGAGCTGTTTTTT
TRBV2	TRBD2	-	TRBJ2-5	CASRGVAGVYETQYF	TGTGCCAGCAGAGGGGTAGCGGGAGTTTACGAGACCCAGTACTTC
TRBV7-2	TRBD1	-	TRBJ2-7	CASRYDRVASYEQYF	TGTGCCAGCAGATACGACAGGGTCGCCTCCTACGAGCAGTACTTC
TRBV7-9	TRBD1	once	TRBJ1-3	CASSPRGLLSGNTIYF	TGTGCCAGCAGCCCTAGGGGGCTGCTCTCTGGAAACACCATATATTTT
TRBV19	TRBD2	-	TRBJ2-7	CASSMTSRNYEQYF	TGTGCCAGTAGTATGACTAGCAGAAACTACGAGCAGTACTTC
TRBV15	TRBD1	-	TRBJ1-1	CATSTDDRAWDEAFF	TGTGCCACCAGCACAGACGACAGGGCTTGGGATGAAGCTTTCTTT
TRBV5-1	TRBD1	-	TRBJ2-5	CASYAGGQETQYF	TGCGCCAGCTACGCAGGGGGCCAAGAGACCCAGTACTTC
TRBV2	-	-	TRBJ2-1	CASSIGYNEQFF	TGTGCCAGCTCGATCGGCTACAATGAGCAGTTCTTC
TRBV11-2	TRBD1	few	TRBJ2-1	CASSSRTGTYNEQFF	TGTGCCAGCAGCTCACGGACAGGAACCTACAATGAGCAGTTCTTC
TRBV2	-	-	TRBJ1-5	CASSEAGYSNQPQHF	TGTGCCAGCAGTGAAGCAGGGTATAGCAATCAGCCCCAGCATTTT
TRBV14	-	-	TRBJ2-3	CASSQDNTVDTQYF	TGTGCCAGCAGCCAAGACAACACTGTGGATACGCAGTATTTT
TRBV7-9	-	-	TRBJ1-1	CASSLGGLNTEAFF	TGTGCCAGCAGCTTAGGTGGGTTAAACACTGAAGCTTTCTTT
TRBV24-1	TRBD2	-	TRBJ2-1	CATSDASGRGFDEQFF	TGTGCCACCAGTGATGCTAGCGGGAGAGGTTTCGATGAGCAGTTCTTC